The rows below give T cell receptor beta chains drawn from one sample of a study of shared clonotypes between healthy human individuals. Profiling relied on immunoSEQ multiplex PCR, and the TCRdb table lists in-frame clones only, not all of them. The sample lists around 2.1 million clones; about 92% were seen once. The source material was naive CD8+ T cells from PBMCs. Receptors originate from a young man in good health. Some clones in this sample may be carry-over from other donors' samples. CDR3s include the opening cysteine and the closing phenylalanine or tryptophan. A D gene is named only where the DNA matches it firmly.

>TRBV28|TRBJ2-1|14|.
CASSLGSSYNEQFF
>TRBV7-8|TRBJ1-1|11|.
CASSFSTEAFF
>TRBV6-1|TRBJ1-2|16|.
CASSERGLVRNYGYTF
>TRBV11-2|TRBJ2-5|14|.
CASSLYAAQETQYF
>TRBV6-5|TRBJ1-1|16|.
CASSYPGRGASTEAFF
>TRBV30|TRBJ1-5|16|.
CAWSVRKGWGNQPQHF
>TRBV2|TRBJ2-1|15|TRBD2
CASSAALAVYNEQFF
>TRBV4-3|TRBJ2-1|17|TRBD2
CASSQAWLSKLADEQFF
>TRBV4-2|TRBJ1-2|15|.
CASSQDGEGLGGYTF
>TRBV27|TRBJ2-1|14|TRBD1
CASSLRQGAYEQFF
>TRBV4-1|TRBJ2-3|18|.
CASSQDSGGTIFANTQYF
>TRBV18|TRBJ2-7|13|.
CASSPGGIYEQYF